These 19 T cell receptor beta chains came from one sample sequenced in a study of blood T cells in healthy people across ages. The second PCR ran about 6 to 11 cycles with a sample-barcoded 5' primer and J-beta primers. From the 5' RACE reads, TCRdb called clonotypes with MiXCR, one entry per CDR3 protein. The sample includes 1.5 million to 1.8 million distinct CDR3 sequences, less than 45% of them seen just once. Sequenced sample: blood. These receptors came from a woman under 30 in good health.

The rearrangement links TRBV7-9 to TRBJ2-7; unclear D gene. The ends were cut back, 7 bases at V and 0 bases at J, with 10 bases in the middle. Germline V gene data show CDR1 as SEHNR and CDR2 as FQNEAQ (reference sequence). The CDR3 spans 13 residues. CDR3 sequence: CASTDSYSYEQYF. DNA of the CDR3: TGTGCCAGCACAGACTCCTACTCCTACGAGCAGTACTTC.

This clonotype was observed a few times. The V and J genes are TRBV4-3 and TRBJ1-1; 8 nucleotides line up with TRBD1. Germline CDR1 is LGHNA and CDR2 is YSLEER. The CDR3 has 15 residues. J was trimmed by 7 bases and V by 3 bases; bases with no gene match: 10. CDR3 nucleotide sequence: TGCGCCAGCAGCCAGAGAACAGGGGGGGGATTTGAAGCTTTCTTT. Translating it yields CASSQRTGGGFEAFF.

This clonotype was detected only a few times. The chain uses TRBV27 and TRBJ1-1; perhaps TRBD1 as D (6 bases). The CDR3 covers 13 residues. V was pared by 5 bases and J by 4 bases, with 11 bases between. Per germline, CDR1 MNHEY and CDR2 SMNVEV (reference sequence). CDR3 sequence: CASSTGKGTEAFF. CDR3 coding DNA: TGTGCCAGCAGTACAGGGAAGGGCACTGAAGCTTTCTTT.

J is TRBJ1-6 and V is TRBV4-1; no clear D gene. This CDR3 is 14 amino acids long. Trimming pared 1 base from V and 9 bases from J, leaving 10 bases between. The V gene's germline CDR1 is MGHRA and CDR2 YSYEKL. The CDR3 sequence is CASSQGQVPSPLHF. The CDR3 DNA reads as TGCGCCAGCAGCCAAGGTCAGGTCCCTTCACCCCTCCACTTT.

The rearrangement joins TRBV29-1 to TRBJ2-1, with 8 bases aligning to TRBD2. The germline V gene has CDR1 SQVTM and CDR2 ANQGSEA. V was pared by 1 base and J by 3 bases, with 5 bases of the junction left unmatched. This CDR3 region has 15 residues. This chain's CDR3 is CSVEGGGPVYNEQFF. The CDR3 DNA is TGCAGCGTTGAAGGCGGGGGGCCCGTCTACAATGAGCAGTTCTTC.

This clonotype occurred a few times. V and J are TRBV4-2 and TRBJ2-3; D may be TRBD1 or TRBD2 (6 bases each). Germline assignment: CDR1 LGHNA and CDR2 YNFKEQ. V was clipped by 4 bases and J by 3 bases, with 17 bases between them. The CDR3 contains 16 residues. CDR3 region: CASSREGGAATDTQYF. The CDR3 region has the DNA TGTGCCAGCAGCCGCGAGGGGGGCGCGGCGACAGATACGCAGTATTTT.

The chain has TRBV20-1 and TRBJ2-3; D gene ambiguous. Per the germline V gene, CDR1 is DFQATT and CDR2 is SNEGSKA (reference sequence). V was cut by 2 bases and J by 4 bases, with 10 bases left in between. The CDR3 has 13 amino acids. The CDR3: CSARPGVADTQYF. The CDR3 DNA sequence: TGCAGTGCTAGACCCGGAGTGGCAGATACGCAGTATTTT.

The V gene is TRBV28, the J gene TRBJ2-1; 10 bases line up with TRBD1. This CDR3 is built from 16 residues. Germline CDR1 reads MDHEN; CDR2 reads SYDVKM. V lost 5 bases, J lost 8 bases, and 12 bases stayed unmatched. CDR3 DNA sequence: TGTGCCAGCAGTACCCACCGGACAGGGGGTTATTATGAGCAGTTCTTC. It translates to CASSTHRTGGYYEQFF.

This clonotype was found a few times. The chain joins TRBV28 to TRBJ1-1, with 10 bases matching TRBD1. J lost 5 bases, V lost 5 bases, and 8 bases had no gene match. Germline-derived CDR1 and CDR2 are MDHEN and SYDVKM. The CDR3 is 15 residues long. This CDR3 is CASSLGQGGRTEAFF. Here the CDR3 DNA reads TGTGCCAGCAGTCTTGGACAGGGGGGAAGGACTGAAGCTTTCTTT.

The V and J genes are TRBV7-2 and TRBJ2-7; 9 positions agree with TRBD2. The CDR3 is 17 residues long. The germline CDR1 and CDR2 sequences are SGHTA and FQGNSA. The J segment lost 1 base and the V segment lost 1 base, leaving 8 bases of the junction unmatched. The CDR3 region has the DNA TGTGCCAGCAGCTTAGTATCCCTAGCGGGACAATCCTACGAGCAGTACTTC. Translation: CASSLVSLAGQSYEQYF.

V gene TRBV11-2 combines with J gene TRBJ2-1, with 8 positions matching TRBD1. The CDR3 contains 15 residues. J gave up 7 bases and V 5 bases, and 10 bases lay outside the gene matches. CDR1 and CDR2 (germline): SGHAT, FQNNGV. The DNA of the CDR3 is TGTGCCAGCAGCCTGGACCGGACAGGGCGAAATGAGCAGTTCTTC. Protein: CASSLDRTGRNEQFF.

This clonotype turned up a few times. This chain's CDR3 is CAISRQVSNQPQHF. The CDR3 DNA reads as TGTGCCATCAGCAGACAGGTCAGCAATCAGCCCCAGCATTTT. The J gene is TRBJ1-5, the V gene TRBV10-3; possible D gene TRBD1, 6 bases. CDR1 and CDR2 from the germline V gene are ENHRY and SYGVKD. This CDR3 is 14 amino acids long. Trimming took 6 bases from V and 1 from J, leaving 10 bases between them.

CDR3 DNA: TGTGCCAGCAGCACCGACAGGTGGAGGGAGACCCAGTACTTC. It specifies CASSTDRWRETQYF. The chain joins TRBV7-2 to TRBJ2-5; weak D call: TRBD1 (6 bases). Trimming cost V 5 bases and J 5 bases, with 15 bases left between them. Germline CDR1 SGHTA, CDR2 FQGNSA. This CDR3 contains 14 residues.

This sequence joins TRBV27 and TRBJ2-4; TRBD2 might be the D (5 bases). CDR1 MNHEY and CDR2 SMNVEV come from the germline V gene (reference sequence). Trimming left V 4 bases short and J 13 bases short, with 32 bases between. The CDR3 contains 18 residues. The chain's CDR3 is CASSSVIAASGPYNEQYF. The CDR3 DNA is TGTGCCAGCAGTTCGGTGATCGCGGCGAGCGGACCATACAATGAGCAGTACTTC.

The chain combines TRBV18 with TRBJ1-1; D gene unclear. V lost 0 bases and J 4 bases, leaving 12 bases between the germline ends. CDR1 is KGHSH and CDR2 is LQKENI in the germline V gene. CDR3 length: 15 residues. CDR3 protein: CASSPPVGIGTEAFF. The CDR3 DNA reads TGTGCCAGCTCACCACCGGTCGGGATCGGCACTGAAGCTTTCTTT.

CDR3 region: CASSPIGTGNGYTF. Written as DNA, the CDR3 is TGTGCCAGCAGTCCGATCGGGACAGGGAATGGCTACACCTTC. The chain joins TRBV28 to TRBJ1-2, with 9 bases lining up with TRBD1. This CDR3 is built from 14 residues. Germline CDR1 and CDR2: MDHEN and SYDVKM. V shed 5 bases, J shed 6 bases, and the junction held 7 bases outside the gene matches.

The rearrangement joins TRBV29-1 to TRBJ1-1; TRBD1 agrees at 7 bases. The CDR3 loop spans 15 amino acids. The V gene's germline CDR1 is SQVTM and CDR2 ANQGSEA. With 3 bases clipped from V and 3 bases from J, the junction kept 10 bases outside the gene matches. The CDR3 loop is CSVELQGRWYTEAFF. The CDR3 DNA is TGCAGCGTTGAGCTACAGGGGCGTTGGTACACTGAAGCTTTCTTT. Full variable domain (rest looked up from reference TRBV29-1 and TRBJ1-1): SAVISQKPSRDICQRGTSLTIQCQVDSQVTMMFWYRQQPGQSLTLIATANQGSEATYESGFVIDKFPISRPNLTFSTLTVSNMSPEDSSIYLCSVELQGRWYTEAFFGQGTRLTVV.

V usage is TRBV2 and J usage is TRBJ2-3; D is possibly TRBD2 (5 bases). This CDR3 has 15 residues. The V end was cut by 6 bases, the J end by 2 bases, with 15 bases between. The germline V gene has CDR1 SNHLY and CDR2 FYNNEI. Written as DNA, the CDR3 is TGTGCCAGCAGAAGCACAGCGGAAATCACAGATACGCAGTATTTT. Protein: CASRSTAEITDTQYF.

The chain carries TRBV20-1 and TRBJ1-5; D might be TRBD1 (6 bases). V gave up 6 bases and J gave up 0 bases, with 12 bases separating them. The germline CDR1 and CDR2 sequences are DFQATT and SNEGSKA (reference sequence). The length of the CDR3 is 14 residues. The CDR3 DNA reads TGCAGTGCCGAAGACAGGTATAGCAATCAGCCCCAGCATTTT. It specifies CSAEDRYSNQPQHF.